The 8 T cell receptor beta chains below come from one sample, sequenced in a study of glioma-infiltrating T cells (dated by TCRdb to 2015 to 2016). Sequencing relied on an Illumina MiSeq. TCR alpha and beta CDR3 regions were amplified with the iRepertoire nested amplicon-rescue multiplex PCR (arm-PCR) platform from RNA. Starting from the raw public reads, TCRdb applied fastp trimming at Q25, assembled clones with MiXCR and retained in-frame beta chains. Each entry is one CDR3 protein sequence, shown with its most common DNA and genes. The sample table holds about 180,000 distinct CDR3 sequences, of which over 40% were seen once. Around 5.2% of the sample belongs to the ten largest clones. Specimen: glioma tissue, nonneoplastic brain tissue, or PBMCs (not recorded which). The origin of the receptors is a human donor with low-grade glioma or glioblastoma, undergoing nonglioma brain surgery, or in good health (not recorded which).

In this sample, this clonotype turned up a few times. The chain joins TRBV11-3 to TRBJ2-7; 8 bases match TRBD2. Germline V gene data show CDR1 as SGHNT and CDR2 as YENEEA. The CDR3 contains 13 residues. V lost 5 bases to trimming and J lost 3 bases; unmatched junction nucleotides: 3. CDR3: CASSRTSSYEQYF. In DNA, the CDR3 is TGTGCCAGCAGCCGGACTAGCAGCTACGAGCAGTACTTC.

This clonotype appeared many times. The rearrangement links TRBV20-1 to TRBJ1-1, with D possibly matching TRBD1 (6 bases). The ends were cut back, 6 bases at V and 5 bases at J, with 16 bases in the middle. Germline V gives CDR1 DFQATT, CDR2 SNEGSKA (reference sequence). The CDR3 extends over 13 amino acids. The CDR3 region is CSAGAGFDTEAFF. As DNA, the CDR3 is TGCAGTGCGGGGGCAGGGTTTGATACTGAAGCTTTCTTT.

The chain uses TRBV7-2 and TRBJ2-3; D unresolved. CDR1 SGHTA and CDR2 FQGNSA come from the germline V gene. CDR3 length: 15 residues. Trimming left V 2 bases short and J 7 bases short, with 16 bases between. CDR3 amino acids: CASSLKGLKGNTQYF. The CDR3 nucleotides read TGTGCCAGCAGCTTAAAAGGTCTTAAAGGAAATACGCAGTATTTT.

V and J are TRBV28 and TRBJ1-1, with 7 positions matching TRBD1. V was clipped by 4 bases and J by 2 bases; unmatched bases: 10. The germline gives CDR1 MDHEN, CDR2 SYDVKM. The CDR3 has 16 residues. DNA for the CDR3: TGTGCCAGCAGTTCCCCAGGGGGGCTACTTAACACTGAAGCTTTCTTT. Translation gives CASSSPGGLLNTEAFF. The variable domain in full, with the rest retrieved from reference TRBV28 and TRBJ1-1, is DVKVTQSSRYLVKRTGEKVFLECVQDMDHENMFWYRQDPGLGLRLIYFSYDVKMKEKGDIPEGYSVSREKKERFSLILESASTNQTSMYLCASSSPGGLLNTEAFFGQGTRLTVV.

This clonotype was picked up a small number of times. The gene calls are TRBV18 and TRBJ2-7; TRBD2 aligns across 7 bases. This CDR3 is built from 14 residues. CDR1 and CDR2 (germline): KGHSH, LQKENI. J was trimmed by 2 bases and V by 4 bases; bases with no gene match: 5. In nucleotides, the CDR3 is TGTGCCAGCTCACGTGCGGGAGTGGCCTACGAGCAGTACTTC. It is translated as CASSRAGVAYEQYF. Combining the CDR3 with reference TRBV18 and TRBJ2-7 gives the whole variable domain NAGVMQNPRHLVRRRGQEARLRCSPMKGHSHVYWYRQLPEEGLKFMVYLQKENIIDESGMPKERFSAEFPKEGPSILRIQQVVRGDSAAYFCASSRAGVAYEQYFGPGTRLTVT.

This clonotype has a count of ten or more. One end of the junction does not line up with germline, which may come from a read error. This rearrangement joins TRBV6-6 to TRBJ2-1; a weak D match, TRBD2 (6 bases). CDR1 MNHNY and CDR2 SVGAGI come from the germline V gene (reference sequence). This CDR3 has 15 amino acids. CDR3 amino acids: CASSYSLAVYNEQFF. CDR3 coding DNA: TGTGCCAGCAGCTACTCGTTAGCGGTCTACAATGAGCAGTTCTTC.

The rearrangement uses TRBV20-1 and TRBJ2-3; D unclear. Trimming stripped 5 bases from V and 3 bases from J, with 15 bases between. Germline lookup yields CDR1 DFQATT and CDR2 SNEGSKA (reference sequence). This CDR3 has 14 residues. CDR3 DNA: TGCAGTGCTGGCCGAGACCAGGTGACAGATACGCAGTATTTT. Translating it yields CSAGRDQVTDTQYF.

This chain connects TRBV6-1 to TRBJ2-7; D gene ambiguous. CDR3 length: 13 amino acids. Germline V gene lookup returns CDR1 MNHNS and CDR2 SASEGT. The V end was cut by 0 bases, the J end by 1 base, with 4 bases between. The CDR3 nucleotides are TGTGCCAGCAGTGAAGCGTGGTCCTACGAGCAGTACTTC. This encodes CASSEAWSYEQYF.